This T cell receptor beta chain appears in the sequencing data of a study of identical twins. MiXCR, run by TCRdb on the 5' RACE reads, gives a single entry per CDR3 protein. The repertoire holds 200,000 to 300,000 distinct CDR3 sequences, about 7% seen once, with about 3.6% in the top ten. CDR3 length equals 19 residues. V was pared by 5 bases and J by 0 bases, with 10 bases of the junction left unmatched. Germline lookup yields CDR1 MNHEY and CDR2 SMNVEV (reference sequence). This clonotype turned up a few times. The sample was also linked to a second study, of yellow fever vaccine responses in identical twins.

This chain joins TRBV27 and TRBJ2-3, with 14 positions matching TRBD2. What was sequenced was memory (CD45RO+) T cells sorted from blood. The receptor was isolated from a woman aged 18 to 35 in good health. The CDR3 coding sequence is TGTGCCAGCAGTCACCTCGGACTAGCGGGAGGCGAGAGCACAGATACGCAGTATTTT. Residues: CASSHLGLAGGESTDTQYF.